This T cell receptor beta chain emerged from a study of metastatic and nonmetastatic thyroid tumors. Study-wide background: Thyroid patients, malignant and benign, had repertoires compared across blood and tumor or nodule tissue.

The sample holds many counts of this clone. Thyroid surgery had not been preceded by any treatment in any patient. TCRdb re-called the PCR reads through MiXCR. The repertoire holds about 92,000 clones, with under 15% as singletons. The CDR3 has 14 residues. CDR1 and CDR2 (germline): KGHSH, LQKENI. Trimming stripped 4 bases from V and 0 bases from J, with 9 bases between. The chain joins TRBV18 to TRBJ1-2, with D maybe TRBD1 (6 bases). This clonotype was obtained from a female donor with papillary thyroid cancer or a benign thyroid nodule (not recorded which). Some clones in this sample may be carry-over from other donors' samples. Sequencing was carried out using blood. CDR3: CASSHRDANYGYTF. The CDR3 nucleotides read TGTGCCAGCTCACACAGGGACGCTAACTATGGCTACACCTTC.